A selection of T cell receptor beta chains follows, all from one sample in a study of CD8 T cells in Susac syndrome. A single record per CDR3 protein comes from TCRdb applying MiXCR to the immunoSEQ multiplex PCR reads. The profile covers a few hundred thousand distinct CDR3 sequences, with approximately 94% appearing a single time and around 0.15% taken by the ten largest. What was sequenced was CD4+ T cells from PBMCs. These receptors all come from a human donor with Susac syndrome. Both conserved end residues are part of each CDR3. A D gene is named only where the DNA matches it firmly. The size of a clone is reported for some rows only, either as once, few or many, or as a class for expanded clones.

v_gene,d_gene,j_gene,abundance,CDR3aa,CDR3nt
TRBV12-3/TRBV12-4,TRBD1,TRBJ1-1,once,CASRATGGGEAFF,TGTGCCAGCAGGGCGACAGGGGGCGGTGAAGCTTTCTTT
TRBV5-1,.,TRBJ2-5,.,CASSLEARRSETQYF,TGCGCCAGCAGCTTGGAAGCCCGAAGAAGCGAGACCCAGTACTTC
TRBV28,.,TRBJ1-5,.,CASKPDSTGQPQHF,TGTGCCAGCAAGCCTGACAGTACTGGGCAGCCCCAGCATTTT
TRBV6-5,.,TRBJ2-7,.,CASTREGTYEQYF,TGTGCCAGCACCCGTGAGGGGACTTACGAGCAGTACTTC
TRBV6-1,.,TRBJ1-2,.,CASSETQGPLYGYTF,TGTGCCAGCAGCGAGACTCAAGGCCCCCTCTATGGCTACACCTTC
TRBV7-2,.,TRBJ1-4,.,CASSLSQREKLFF,TGTGCCAGCAGCTTATCCCAGAGGGAAAAACTGTTTTTT
TRBV15,.,TRBJ1-2,.,CATSRDAAGRGYTF,TGTGCCACCAGCAGAGATGCGGCAGGGAGAGGCTACACCTTC
TRBV5-5,TRBD1,TRBJ1-2,.,CASSYTGTASSDGYTF,TGTGCCAGCAGCTATACCGGGACAGCCTCAAGCGATGGCTACACCTTC
TRBV7-2,TRBD2,TRBJ2-3,.,CASSLQGRGAADTQYF,TGTGCCAGCAGCCTCCAGGGGCGGGGGGCTGCAGATACGCAGTATTTT
TRBV3-1,.,TRBJ1-5,.,CASSQGTANQPQHF,TGTGCCAGCAGCCAAGGGACAGCAAATCAGCCCCAGCATTTT
TRBV7-9,.,TRBJ1-5,.,CASSRGTLNSNQPQHF,TGTGCCAGCAGCCGCGGGACATTGAATAGCAATCAGCCCCAGCATTTT
TRBV12-3/TRBV12-4,.,TRBJ2-1,.,CASSYDGISNYNEQFF,TGTGCCAGCAGTTATGACGGAATTTCAAACTACAATGAGCAGTTCTTC
TRBV11-2,TRBD1,TRBJ1-4,.,CASSSTGVLNEKLFF,TGTGCCAGCAGCTCGACAGGGGTCCTTAATGAAAAACTGTTTTTT
TRBV20-1,.,TRBJ2-7,.,CSARVGGRSSYEQYF,TGCAGTGCTAGAGTGGGGGGCCGAAGCTCCTACGAGCAGTACTTC
TRBV4-2,TRBD1,TRBJ1-2,.,CASSHGTGEGGYTF,TGTGCCAGCAGCCATGGGACAGGGGAGGGTGGCTACACCTTC
TRBV12-3/TRBV12-4,.,TRBJ1-3,.,CASRIGHPSGNTIYF,TGTGCCAGCAGGATCGGACATCCTTCTGGAAACACCATATATTTT
TRBV3-1,.,TRBJ2-1,.,CASSQRGIYLNEQFF,TGTGCCAGCAGCCAAAGGGGCATCTACCTCAATGAGCAGTTCTTC
TRBV4-3,.,TRBJ2-3,.,CASSQGQEDTQYF,TGCGCCAGCAGCCAAGGACAAGAAGATACGCAGTATTTT
TRBV9,TRBD1,TRBJ2-1,.,CASTGQASSYNEQFF,TGTGCCAGCACCGGACAGGCGAGCTCCTACAATGAGCAGTTCTTC
TRBV6-1,TRBD1,TRBJ2-5,.,CASMDRAGLQETQYF,TGTGCCAGCATGGACAGGGCCGGACTTCAAGAGACCCAGTACTTC
TRBV12-3/TRBV12-4,.,TRBJ1-2,.,CASSSEGYGYTF,TGTGCCAGCAGTTCTGAGGGCTATGGCTACACCTTC
TRBV10-3,.,TRBJ2-7,.,CAITFDSGEEQYF,TGTGCCATCACTTTCGACTCAGGGGAAGAGCAGTACTTC
TRBV19,.,TRBJ2-1,.,CASSMTGGAGGEQFF,TGTGCCAGTAGTATGACGGGGGGCGCAGGCGGTGAGCAGTTCTTC
TRBV14,.,TRBJ2-2,.,CASRARGNTGELFF,TGTGCCAGCAGAGCCAGGGGGAACACCGGGGAGCTGTTTTTT
TRBV30,.,TRBJ1-1,.,CAWSTRHANSF,TGTGCCTGGAGTACGAGACACGCTAACTCCTTT
TRBV6-2/TRBV6-3,TRBD2,TRBJ2-1,.,CASSYSGLAAYNEQFF,TGTGCCAGCAGTTACTCTGGACTAGCGGCCTACAATGAGCAGTTCTTC
TRBV29-1,TRBD1,TRBJ2-2,.,CSVGTGVPGELFF,TGCAGCGTTGGGACAGGGGTTCCCGGGGAGCTGTTTTTT
TRBV4-1,.,TRBJ2-4,.,CASSQDQGAAKNIQYF,TGCGCCAGCAGCCAAGATCAAGGGGCGGCCAAAAACATTCAGTACTTC